This is a list of T cell receptor beta chains from one sample in a study of cytomegalovirus exposure and HLA in healthy donors. Repertoires were generated with immunoSEQ multiplex PCR, while TCRdb's copy carries only in-frame clones and drops some. The sample comprises 100,000 to 150,000 clones, over 60% of which are singletons, and around 13% rests with the top ten. Sequencing was carried out using PBMCs. The origin of the receptors is a woman aged 40 to 50 in good health and CMV-seropositive. CDR3s leave out the opening cysteine and the closing phenylalanine or tryptophan. Clone size appears in some rows only: once, few, many, or a class for an expanded clone.

clone size: few; J gene: TRBJ1-1; CDR3 length: 12; V gene: TRBV6-5; CDR3 protein: ASSKHDLNTEAF
clone size: NA; J gene: TRBJ2-7; CDR3 length: 11; V gene: TRBV29-1; CDR3 protein: SVPGQGSYEQY
clone size: NA; J gene: TRBJ2-5; CDR3 length: 9; V gene: TRBV29-1; CDR3 protein: SVARDETQY
clone size: NA; J gene: TRBJ1-5; CDR3 length: 13; V gene: TRBV19; CDR3 protein: ASSQTHRVRQPQH
clone size: NA; J gene: NA; CDR3 length: 13; V gene: TRBV5-6; CDR3 protein: ASSLGLASAYEQY
clone size: NA; J gene: TRBJ2-7; CDR3 length: 12; V gene: TRBV5-4; CDR3 protein: ASSSRTGDYEQY
clone size: NA; J gene: TRBJ1-4; CDR3 length: 13; V gene: TRBV6-6; CDR3 protein: ASRSSRDTDEKLF
clone size: NA; J gene: TRBJ1-4; CDR3 length: 12; V gene: TRBV5-1; CDR3 protein: ASRLGQGGEKLF
clone size: NA; J gene: TRBJ1-1; CDR3 length: 12; V gene: TRBV19; CDR3 protein: ASSILEVGTEAF
clone size: NA; J gene: TRBJ2-2; CDR3 length: 12; V gene: TRBV5-5; CDR3 protein: ASSLGDRAGELF
clone size: NA; J gene: TRBJ2-6; CDR3 length: 16; V gene: TRBV15; CDR3 protein: ATSRGVEGPVGANVLT
clone size: NA; J gene: TRBJ1-2; CDR3 length: 13; V gene: TRBV28; CDR3 protein: ASSNRDTINYGYT
clone size: NA; J gene: TRBJ2-7; CDR3 length: 13; V gene: TRBV6-1; CDR3 protein: ASSNRRDRGYEQY
clone size: NA; J gene: TRBJ2-3; CDR3 length: 14; V gene: TRBV27; CDR3 protein: ASSDPGQGASDTQY
clone size: NA; J gene: TRBJ2-7; CDR3 length: 11; V gene: TRBV29-1; CDR3 protein: SGGLAGGNEQY
clone size: once; J gene: TRBJ2-3; CDR3 length: 15; V gene: TRBV30; CDR3 protein: AWSPSLRRLSTDTQY
clone size: NA; J gene: TRBJ2-7; CDR3 length: 12; V gene: TRBV28; CDR3 protein: ASRARQGGYEQY
clone size: NA; J gene: TRBJ1-5; CDR3 length: 11; V gene: TRBV30; CDR3 protein: AWSAGGVQPQH
clone size: NA; J gene: TRBJ1-2; CDR3 length: 12; V gene: TRBV7-3; CDR3 protein: ASSSLPGTGGYT
clone size: NA; J gene: TRBJ2-7; CDR3 length: 11; V gene: TRBV11-3; CDR3 protein: ASSLGRGGEQY
clone size: NA; J gene: TRBJ2-1; CDR3 length: 12; V gene: TRBV7-2; CDR3 protein: ASSPPSGYNEQF
clone size: once; J gene: TRBJ2-7; CDR3 length: 13; V gene: TRBV1; CDR3 protein: TSSQDRQGYGEQY
clone size: NA; J gene: TRBJ2-3; CDR3 length: 12; V gene: TRBV4-1; CDR3 protein: ASSSDSSTDTQY
clone size: few; J gene: TRBJ2-1; CDR3 length: 13; V gene: TRBV7-2; CDR3 protein: ASTLGGSSYNEQF